One and the same sample provided the 30 T cell receptor beta chains below, sequenced in a study of T cells expressing NK-cell markers. TCRdb re-called the 5' RACE reads; one entry per CDR3 protein, DNA not given. Its table records over 350,000 distinct CDR3 sequences. The sample comprised blood T cells: a sorted CD56 or NKG2C T cell subset, CD4+ or CD8+ T cells, or bulk PBMC T cells (not recorded which). Every receptor here comes from a woman aged 45-60 years in good health.

The chain combines TRBV3-1 with TRBJ2-1; TCRdb designates TRBD2, a call that cannot be tested without DNA. This CDR3 is built from 15 residues. CDR1 LGHDT and CDR2 YNNKEL come from the germline V gene (reference sequence). CDR3 protein: CASSHEPWTSHEQFF.

J is TRBJ2-5 and V is TRBV10-3; TCRdb returns TRBD1, unconfirmable since there is no DNA. The CDR3 is 15 residues long. The germline V gene encodes CDR1 ENHRY and CDR2 SYGVKD. CDR3 in amino acids: CAISDTGDVGETQYF.

The chain uses TRBV10-3 and TRBJ1-5; TCRdb designates TRBD1, a call that cannot be tested without DNA. The V gene's germline CDR1 is ENHRY and CDR2 SYGVKD. This CDR3 region has 14 residues. CDR3 amino acids: CAISDYSGGQPQHF.

The chain couples TRBV6-1 to TRBJ2-1; TCRdb gives TRBD1 as the D gene, but with no DNA this cannot be confirmed. Looked up from germline, CDR1 is MNHNS and CDR2 is SASEGT. This CDR3 is 15 amino acids long. CDR3 sequence reads: CASRPDRGRYNEQFF.

This sequence joins TRBV9 and TRBJ2-3. This CDR3 is built from 15 residues. Germline values: CDR1 SGDLS, CDR2 YYNGEE. This chain's CDR3 is CASSLLGQGTDTQYF.

The chain has TRBV3-1 and TRBJ2-7; the TRBD2 assignment by TCRdb is unverifiable without DNA. Germline loops: CDR1 LGHDT, CDR2 YNNKEL (reference sequence). This CDR3 region has 14 residues. The CDR3 region is CASSRLAERYEQYF.

V and J are TRBV29-1 and TRBJ1-4; TCRdb indicates TRBD1, and absent DNA this call remains unverified. The CDR3 spans 12 residues. Per the germline V gene, CDR1 is SQVTM and CDR2 is ANQGSEA. CDR3 sequence: CSVGQGFEKLFF.

This chain joins TRBV24-1 and TRBJ2-1; TCRdb reports TRBD1, a call that lacks DNA to check it against. The V gene's germline CDR1 is KGHDR and CDR2 SFDVKD. This CDR3 comprises 16 residues. CDR3 residues: CATSPEAGIGANEQFF.

This sequence joins TRBV5-1 and TRBJ2-7. CDR1 and CDR2 (germline): SGHRS, YFSETQ. The CDR3 is 14 residues long. The CDR3 region is CASSFAQETYEQYF.

This sequence joins TRBV7-9 and TRBJ2-7; TCRdb's D call, TRBD1, is unchecked because there is no DNA. The length of the CDR3 is 15 residues. Germline V gene sequence: CDR1 SEHNR, CDR2 FQNEAQ (reference sequence). CDR3 amino acids: CASSLEAGGSYEQYF.

The J gene is TRBJ2-1, the V gene TRBV5-1. The CDR3 is 13 amino acids. Germline lookup yields CDR1 SGHRS and CDR2 YFSETQ. The CDR3 sequence is CASSSDIYNEQFF.

The chain links TRBV5-1 to TRBJ2-7; the TCRdb D gene call, TRBD2, has no DNA to confirm it. The CDR3 loop spans 14 amino acids. CDR1 SGHRS and CDR2 YFSETQ come from the germline V gene. CDR3 in amino acids: CASSPRDFPYEQYF.

CDR3: CASSFPGLGNEQFF. This chain uses TRBV5-1 with TRBJ2-1; absent DNA, TCRdb's TRBD1 call cannot be checked. Germline CDR1 and CDR2: SGHRS and YFSETQ. CDR3 size: 14 residues. The full variable domain, its missing parts supplied by reference TRBV5-1 and TRBJ2-1, is KAGVTQTPRYLIKTRGQQVTLSCSPISGHRSVSWYQQTPGQGLQFLFEYFSETQRNKGNFPGRFSGRQFSNSRSEMNVSTLELGDSALYLCASSFPGLGNEQFFGPGTRLTVL.

V gene TRBV7-8 combines with J gene TRBJ1-2. The CDR3 spans 13 residues. Germline assignment: CDR1 SGHVS and CDR2 FQNEAQ. The CDR3 here is CASSFGRLDGYTF.

The chain links TRBV3-1 to TRBJ1-1; absent DNA, TCRdb's TRBD1 call cannot be checked. Germline CDR1 is LGHDT and CDR2 is YNNKEL (reference sequence). The CDR3 totals 15 residues. CDR3 amino acids: CASSQVGVALTEAFF.

V is TRBV4-1 and J is TRBJ2-4; with no DNA, the TCRdb D assignment of TRBD2 cannot be verified. This CDR3 has 17 residues. Germline CDR1 is MGHRA and CDR2 is YSYEKL. CDR3 in amino acids: CASSQTPDQRGGNIQYF.

The chain recombines TRBV12-3 or TRBV12-4 with TRBJ2-2; TCRdb calls TRBD2, which cannot be checked without DNA. The CDR3 totals 17 residues. This CDR3 reads CASTQVADPANTGELFF.

The chain carries TRBV9 and TRBJ2-1; TCRdb reports TRBD1, a call that lacks DNA to check it against. In germline, CDR1 is SGDLS, CDR2 YYNGEE. The CDR3 extends over 16 amino acids. This CDR3 reads CASSAGQLSSYNEQFF.

The genes are TRBV11-2 and TRBJ2-1; TCRdb indicates TRBD1, and absent DNA this call remains unverified. CDR3 length: 14 residues. Germline loops: CDR1 SGHAT, CDR2 FQNNGV. The CDR3 protein is CASSPRDRGQEQFF. Filled out from reference TRBV11-2 and TRBJ2-1, the complete variable domain reads EAGVAQSPRYKIIEKRQSVAFWCNPISGHATLYWYQQILGQGPKLLIQFQNNGVVDDSQLPKDRFSAERLKGVDSTLKIQPAKLEDSAVYLCASSPRDRGQEQFFGPGTRLTVL.

V is TRBV29-1 and J is TRBJ2-1; TCRdb indicates TRBD2, and absent DNA this call remains unverified. Germline V CDR1 and CDR2: SQVTM, ANQGSEA. The CDR3 runs 17 residues. CDR3 in amino acids: CSVSGLAGRSSYNEQFF.

The chain has TRBV30 and TRBJ1-1. This CDR3 spans 13 amino acids. Germline loops: CDR1 GTSNPN, CDR2 SVGIG (reference sequence). The CDR3 region is CAWRPSGTTEAFF.

This sequence joins TRBV12-3 or TRBV12-4 and TRBJ2-1; TCRdb gives TRBD2 as the D gene, but with no DNA this cannot be confirmed. The CDR3 has 14 amino acids. This CDR3 reads CASSLVAAYNEQFF.

The chain combines TRBV9 with TRBJ2-5; there is no DNA to check the TCRdb D call of TRBD1. In germline, CDR1 is SGDLS, CDR2 YYNGEE. The CDR3 is 14 amino acids. The CDR3: CASSVGGGMETQYF.

The rearrangement links TRBV12-3 or TRBV12-4 to TRBJ1-1; TCRdb outputs TRBD1, but without DNA this stays unchecked. The CDR3 runs to 14 residues. The CDR3 sequence is CASRLIAGGTEAFF.

V is TRBV6-1 and J is TRBJ1-5; the TRBD1 assignment by TCRdb is unverifiable without DNA. Germline CDR1 is MNHNS and CDR2 is SASEGT. The CDR3 extends over 14 amino acids. CDR3: CASSLNTGREPQHF.

This sequence joins TRBV27 and TRBJ1-4. Germline loops: CDR1 MNHEY, CDR2 SMNVEV (reference sequence). The CDR3 covers 16 residues. CDR3 loop: CASSPTRLATNEKLFF. The full variable domain, in which reference TRBV27 and TRBJ1-4 provide the parts outside the CDR3, is EAQVTQNPRYLITVTGKKLTVTCSQNMNHEYMSWYRQDPGLGLRQIYYSMNVEVTDKGDVPEGYKVSRKEKRNFPLILESPSPNQTSLYFCASSPTRLATNEKLFFGSGTQLSVL.

This chain joins TRBV20-1 and TRBJ2-3; TCRdb reports TRBD2, a call that lacks DNA to check it against. The CDR3 extends over 18 amino acids. CDR1 is DFQATT, CDR2 SNEGSKA, per germline (reference sequence). The CDR3 reads CSARGGRALPKPTDTQYF.

CDR3 region: CASSWDWTSPYEQYF. The rearrangement links TRBV5-1 to TRBJ2-7; the D call from TCRdb, TRBD2, cannot be confirmed without DNA. Germline V lookup: CDR1 SGHRS, CDR2 YFSETQ. The CDR3 covers 15 residues.

The V and J genes are TRBV5-1 and TRBJ2-5; TCRdb's D gene call, TRBD2, goes unchecked for lack of DNA. The V gene's germline CDR1 is SGHRS and CDR2 YFSETQ. This CDR3 has 14 residues. CDR3 loop: CASSLTEARDTQYF.

This CDR3 reads CATSDLPGTGGARTGELFF. V is TRBV24-1 and J is TRBJ2-2; TCRdb returns TRBD1, unconfirmable since there is no DNA. CDR3 length: 19 amino acids. Germline CDR1 reads KGHDR; CDR2 reads SFDVKD.